The present entry profiles one T cell receptor beta chain with its context. Its antigen is currently unknown. This record comes from a study of T-cell reconstitution after alpha-beta-depleted transplantation in children. Preparation of the TCRbeta library involved a method that used unique molecular identifiers. Via MiXCR, TCRdb re-called the PCR reads, giving one row per CDR3 protein. Found here are roughly 790,000 distinct CDR3 sequences, less than 20% of them singletons; the top ten hold roughly 5%. Whole-study findings and limits: After transplant, high TCRbeta diversity at day 60 in some patients arose from surviving recipient T cells and thymic progenitors. Counts and diversity of T cells one year after transplant came mostly from newly produced T cells.

V shed 2 bases, J shed 7 bases, and the junction held 7 bases outside the gene matches. Germline V gene sequence: CDR1 SGHTA, CDR2 FQGNSA. This CDR3 contains 14 residues. The chain carries TRBV7-2 and TRBJ2-7; TRBD2 aligns across 8 bases. The sequence was obtained from a male patient between 5 and 17 years old who had a stem cell transplant for acute lymphoblastic leukemia, so the T cells may come from the graft donor. This specimen was PBMCs, mostly from graft donor cells, taken 360 days after TCRalphabeta/CD19-depleted stem cell transplant. CDR3 DNA: TGTGCCAGCAGCTTATCACTAGCGGCCTGGGAGCAGTACTTC. It is translated as CASSLSLAAWEQYF.